This is a list of T cell receptor beta chains from one sample in a study of early T cells in non-severe SARS-CoV-2 infection. TCRdb called the 5' RACE reads again in MiXCR, with one record for every CDR3 protein. The sample gives about 100,000 distinct CDR3 sequences, approximately 14% of which show up once; 6% to 7% is in the top ten. Sequenced sample: whole blood. All receptors derive from an adult who was a healthcare worker with PCR-confirmed SARS-CoV-2 infection or an uninfected control (not recorded which). Each CDR3 is given with its conserved first and last residue.

TRBV20-1 | CSASPGQGNSYEQYF
TRBV11-2 | CASSYSHTEAFF
TRBV5-6 | CASSPQGMARDRVIYEQYF
TRBV29-1 | CSVDRNTEAFF
TRBV10-3 | CAISAGLAGVETQYF
TRBV28 | CASSLPDREGSPLHF
TRBV28 | CASSLSFEEKLFF
TRBV11-2 | CASSLVGPPNTEAFF
TRBV12-3/TRBV12-4 | CASSPVEGSGANVLTF
TRBV5-5 | CASSFLAGHTDTQYF
TRBV4-3 | CASDTGRAYEQYF
TRBV20-1 | CSARETFYNEQFF
TRBV18 | CASSPLGGEQYF
TRBV9 | CASGGETQYF
TRBV19 | CASLDGGAGDNNEQFF
TRBV20-1 | CSAPQTAQETQYF
TRBV3-1 | CASSPRTGGESFQYF
TRBV5-1 | CASSLGGENTEAFF
TRBV7-9 | CASSLGPRGPLSPSSYNEQFF
TRBV28 | CASSLEGLSSYNEQFF
TRBV20-1 | CSARDPSGSPKADTQYF
TRBV28 | CASSLTVALNTEAFF
TRBV11-2 | CASSFGRLGELFF
TRBV29-1 | CSVEGTGVDTQYF
TRBV14 | CASSQDRTAETQYF
TRBV18 | CASSPSGTGRYEQYF
TRBV20-1 | CSASPLARRHTDTQYF
TRBV6-2/TRBV6-3 | CASSSSGRATDTQYF
TRBV11-1 | CASSPDRDDQETQYF
TRBV7-8 | CATTQWEGPNTGELFF
TRBV5-6 | CASSNRDVREKLFF
TRBV12-3/TRBV12-4 | CASSQTGIGYTF
TRBV20-1 | CSARPILAGDTDTQYF
TRBV11-1 | CASSLAPDYGSYNEQFF
TRBV5-1 | CASGDGVTDTQYF
TRBV20-1 | CSGISYNEQFF
TRBV20-1 | CSARVVDEQFF
TRBV10-3 | CAIAGASYEQYF
TRBV12-3/TRBV12-4 | CASSPRQGHKKLFF
TRBV6-5 | CASSGGVRNIQYF
TRBV5-6 | CASSLLSAYGYTF
TRBV11-1 | CASSSQGKGTDTQYF
TRBV10-1 | CASTGHTRAGGPTDTQYF
TRBV4-3 | CASSQGTSGASSYNEQFF
TRBV7-8 | CASSLAWFSGMETQYF
TRBV28 | CASIATQNTEAFF
TRBV7-6 | CASRRGLNTGELFF